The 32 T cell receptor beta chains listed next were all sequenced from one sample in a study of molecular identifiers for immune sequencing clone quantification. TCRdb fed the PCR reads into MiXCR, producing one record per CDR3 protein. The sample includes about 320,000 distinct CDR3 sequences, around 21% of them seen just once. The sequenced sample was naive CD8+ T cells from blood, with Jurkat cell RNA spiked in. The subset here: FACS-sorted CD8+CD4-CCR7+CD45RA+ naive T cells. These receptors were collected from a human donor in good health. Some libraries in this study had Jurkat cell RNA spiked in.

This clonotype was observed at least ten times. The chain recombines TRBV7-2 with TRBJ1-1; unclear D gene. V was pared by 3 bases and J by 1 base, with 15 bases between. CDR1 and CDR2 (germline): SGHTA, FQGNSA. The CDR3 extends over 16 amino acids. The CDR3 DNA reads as TGTGCCAGCAGCTTTGGGGTTATAGGCCCGAACACTGAAGCTTTCTTT. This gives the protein CASSFGVIGPNTEAFF.

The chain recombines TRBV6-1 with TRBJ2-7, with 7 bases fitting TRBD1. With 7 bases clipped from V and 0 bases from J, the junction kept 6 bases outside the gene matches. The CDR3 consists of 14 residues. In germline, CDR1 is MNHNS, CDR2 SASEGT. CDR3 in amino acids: CASTLGQYSYEQYF. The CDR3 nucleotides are TGTGCCAGCACCCTGGGACAGTACTCCTACGAGCAGTACTTC.

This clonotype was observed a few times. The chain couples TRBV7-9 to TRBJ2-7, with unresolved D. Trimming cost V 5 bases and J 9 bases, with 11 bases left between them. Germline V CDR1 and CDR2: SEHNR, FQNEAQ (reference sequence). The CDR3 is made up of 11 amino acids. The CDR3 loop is CASSPDLGQYF. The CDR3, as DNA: TGTGCCAGCAGCCCCGACCTGGGGCAGTACTTC.

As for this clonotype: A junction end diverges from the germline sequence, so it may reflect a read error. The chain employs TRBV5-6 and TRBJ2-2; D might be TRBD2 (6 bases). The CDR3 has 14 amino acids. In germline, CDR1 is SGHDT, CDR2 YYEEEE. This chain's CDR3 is CASSPWANTGGLFF. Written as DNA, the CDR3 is TGTGCCAGCAGCCCCTGGGCTAACACCGGGGGGCTGTTTTTT.

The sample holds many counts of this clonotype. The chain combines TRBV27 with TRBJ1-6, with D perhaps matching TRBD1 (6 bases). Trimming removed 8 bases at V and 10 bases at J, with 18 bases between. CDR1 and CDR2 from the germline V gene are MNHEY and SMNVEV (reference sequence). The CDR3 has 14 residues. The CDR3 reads CASWTAQGDSPLHF. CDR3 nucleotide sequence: TGTGCCAGCTGGACGGCACAGGGTGACTCACCCCTCCACTTT.

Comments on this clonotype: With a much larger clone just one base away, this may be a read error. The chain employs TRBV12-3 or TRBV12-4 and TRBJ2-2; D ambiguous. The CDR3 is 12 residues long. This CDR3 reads CTSRYSAGELFF. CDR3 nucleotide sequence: TGTACCAGCAGGTACAGTGCCGGGGAGCTGTTTTTT.

The DNA for the CDR3 is TGTGCCAGCAGCTATAGGACAGGCGACGCAACTAATGAAAAACTGTTTTTT. It encodes CASSYRTGDATNEKLFF. The rearrangement joins TRBV13 to TRBJ1-4, with TRBD1 matching over 7 bases. Germline-derived CDR1 and CDR2 are PRHDT and FYEKMQ (reference sequence). This CDR3 region has 17 residues. V trimming: 4 bases; J trimming: 0 bases; junction bases outside the gene matches: 8.

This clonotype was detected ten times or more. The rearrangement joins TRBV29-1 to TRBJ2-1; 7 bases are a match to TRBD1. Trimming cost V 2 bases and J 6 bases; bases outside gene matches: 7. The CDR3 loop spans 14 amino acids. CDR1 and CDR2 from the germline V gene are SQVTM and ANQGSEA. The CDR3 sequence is CSVEYRAGGNEQFF. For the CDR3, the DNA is TGCAGCGTTGAATATAGGGCAGGGGGCAATGAGCAGTTCTTC.

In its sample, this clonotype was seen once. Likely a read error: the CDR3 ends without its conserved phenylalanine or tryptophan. The DNA for the CDR3 is TGTGCCAGCAGCTCTTCGCTATACTATGGCTACACCTCC. Protein: CASSSSLYYGYTS. V and J are TRBV7-9 and TRBJ1-2; D gene uncertain. Germline-derived CDR1 and CDR2 are SEHNR and FQNEAQ (reference sequence). The CDR3 length is 13 residues. Between the trimmed V and J ends, which lost 4 bases and 3 bases, there was a span of 9 bases.

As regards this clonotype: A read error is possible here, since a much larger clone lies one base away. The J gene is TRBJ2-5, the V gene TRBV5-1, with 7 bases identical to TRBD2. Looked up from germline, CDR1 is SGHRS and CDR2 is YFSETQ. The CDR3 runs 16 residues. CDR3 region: CASSLVGGGPQETQHF. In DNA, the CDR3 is TGCGCCAGCAGCTTGGTCGGCGGGGGACCTCAAGAGACCCAGCACTTC.

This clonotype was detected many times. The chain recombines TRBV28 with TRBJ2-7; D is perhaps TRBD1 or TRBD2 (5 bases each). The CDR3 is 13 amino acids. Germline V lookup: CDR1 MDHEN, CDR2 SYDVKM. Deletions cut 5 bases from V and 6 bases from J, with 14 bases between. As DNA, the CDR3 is TGTGCCAGCAGTCCCGGGGCAGGGCGCGAGCAGTACTTC. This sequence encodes CASSPGAGREQYF. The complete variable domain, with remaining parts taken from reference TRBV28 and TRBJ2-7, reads DVKVTQSSRYLVKRTGEKVFLECVQDMDHENMFWYRQDPGLGLRLIYFSYDVKMKEKGDIPEGYSVSREKKERFSLILESASTNQTSMYLCASSPGAGREQYFGPGTRLTVT.

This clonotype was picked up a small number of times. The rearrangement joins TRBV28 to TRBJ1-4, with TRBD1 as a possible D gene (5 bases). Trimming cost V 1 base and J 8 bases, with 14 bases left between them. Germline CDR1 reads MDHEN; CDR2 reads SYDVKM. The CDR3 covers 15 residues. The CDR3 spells CASSLFVGAEEKLFF. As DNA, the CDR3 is TGTGCCAGCAGTTTATTCGTAGGGGCCGAGGAAAAACTGTTTTTT.

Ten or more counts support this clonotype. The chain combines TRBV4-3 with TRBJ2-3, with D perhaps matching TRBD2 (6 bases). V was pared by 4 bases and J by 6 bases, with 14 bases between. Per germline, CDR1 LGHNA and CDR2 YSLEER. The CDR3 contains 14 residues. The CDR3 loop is CASSREELPDTQYF. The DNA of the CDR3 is TGCGCCAGCAGCCGGGAGGAACTTCCGGATACGCAGTATTTT.

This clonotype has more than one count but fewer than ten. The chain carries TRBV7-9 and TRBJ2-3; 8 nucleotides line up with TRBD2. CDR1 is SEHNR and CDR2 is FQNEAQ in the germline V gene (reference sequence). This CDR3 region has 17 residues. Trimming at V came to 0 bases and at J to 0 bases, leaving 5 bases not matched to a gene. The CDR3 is CASSLAGGGPSTDTQYF. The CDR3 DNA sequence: TGTGCCAGCAGCTTAGCCGGCGGGGGGCCTAGCACAGATACGCAGTATTTT.

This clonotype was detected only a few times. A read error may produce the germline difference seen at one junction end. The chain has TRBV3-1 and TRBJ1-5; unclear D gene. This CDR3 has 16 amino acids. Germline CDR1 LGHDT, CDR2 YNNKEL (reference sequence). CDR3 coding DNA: TGTGCCAGCAGCCCGGTCAATCGGGAAAGCAATCAGCCCCGGCATTTT. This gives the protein CASSPVNRESNQPRHF.

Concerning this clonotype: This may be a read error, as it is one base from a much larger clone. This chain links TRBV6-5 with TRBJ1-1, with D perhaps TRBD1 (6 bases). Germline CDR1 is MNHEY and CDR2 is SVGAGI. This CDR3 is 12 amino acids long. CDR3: CASSLTGREALF. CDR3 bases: TGTGCCAGCAGTTTAACAGGGAGGGAAGCTCTCTTT.

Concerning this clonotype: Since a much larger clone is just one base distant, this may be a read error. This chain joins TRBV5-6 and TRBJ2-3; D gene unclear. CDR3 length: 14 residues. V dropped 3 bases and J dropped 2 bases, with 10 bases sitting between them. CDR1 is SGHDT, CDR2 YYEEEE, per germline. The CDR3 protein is CASSSSSNTDTQYF. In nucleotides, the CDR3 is TGTGCCAGCAGCTCGTCCTCAAACACAGATACGCAGTATTTT.

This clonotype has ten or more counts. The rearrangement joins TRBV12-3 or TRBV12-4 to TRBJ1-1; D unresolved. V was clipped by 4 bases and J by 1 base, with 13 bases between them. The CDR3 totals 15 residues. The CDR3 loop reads CASSSAQLWNTEAFF. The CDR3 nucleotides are TGTGCCAGCAGTTCGGCACAGCTCTGGAACACTGAAGCTTTCTTT.

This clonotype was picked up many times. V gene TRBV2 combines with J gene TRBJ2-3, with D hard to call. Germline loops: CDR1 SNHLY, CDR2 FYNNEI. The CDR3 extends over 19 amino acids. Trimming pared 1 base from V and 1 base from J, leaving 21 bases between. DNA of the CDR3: TGTGCCAGCAGTGAAGTTGGTACGGAAAGGCCTGGGGGCACAGATACGCAGTATTTT. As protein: CASSEVGTERPGGTDTQYF.

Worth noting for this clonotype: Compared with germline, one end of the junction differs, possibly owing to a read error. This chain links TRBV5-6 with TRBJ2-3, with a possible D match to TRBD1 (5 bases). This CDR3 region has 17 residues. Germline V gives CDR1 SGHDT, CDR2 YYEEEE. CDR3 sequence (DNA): TGTGCCAGCAGCTTGGAGTTAGCCGGGCCCGACACAGGTACGCAGTATTTT. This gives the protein CASSLELAGPDTGTQYF.

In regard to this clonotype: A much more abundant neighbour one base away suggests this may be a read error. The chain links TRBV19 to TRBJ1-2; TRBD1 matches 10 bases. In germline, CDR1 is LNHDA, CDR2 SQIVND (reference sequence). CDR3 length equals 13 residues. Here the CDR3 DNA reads TGTGCCAGTAGTATGACAGGGGGCTATAGCTACACCTTC. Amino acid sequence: CASSMTGGYSYTF.

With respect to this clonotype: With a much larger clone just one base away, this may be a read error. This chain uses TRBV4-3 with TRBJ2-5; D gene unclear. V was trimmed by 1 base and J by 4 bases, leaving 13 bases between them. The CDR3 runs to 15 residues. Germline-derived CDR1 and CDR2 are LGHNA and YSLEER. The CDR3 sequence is CASSQVNALVETQYF. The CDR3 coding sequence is TGCGCCAGCAGCCAAGTTAACGCGTTGGTAGAGACCCAGTACTTC.

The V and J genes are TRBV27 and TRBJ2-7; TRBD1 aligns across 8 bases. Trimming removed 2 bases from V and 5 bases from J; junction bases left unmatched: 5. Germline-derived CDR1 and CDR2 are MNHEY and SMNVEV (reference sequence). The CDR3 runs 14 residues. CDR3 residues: CASSLTGGSHEQYF. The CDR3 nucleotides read TGTGCCAGCAGTTTAACAGGGGGTTCCCACGAGCAGTACTTC.

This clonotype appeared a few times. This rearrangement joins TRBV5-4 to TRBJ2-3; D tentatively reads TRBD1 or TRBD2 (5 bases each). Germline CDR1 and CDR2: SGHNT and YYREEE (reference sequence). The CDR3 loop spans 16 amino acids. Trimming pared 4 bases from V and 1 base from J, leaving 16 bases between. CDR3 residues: CASSPRGPRGTDTQYF. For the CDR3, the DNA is TGTGCCAGCAGCCCTCGGGGACCGAGGGGCACAGATACGCAGTATTTT.

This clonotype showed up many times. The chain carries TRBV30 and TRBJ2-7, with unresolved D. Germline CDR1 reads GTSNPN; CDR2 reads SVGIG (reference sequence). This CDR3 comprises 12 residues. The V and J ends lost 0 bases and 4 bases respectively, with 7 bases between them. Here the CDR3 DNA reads TGTGCCTGGAGTGTATGGGGTTACGAGCAGTACTTC. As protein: CAWSVWGYEQYF.

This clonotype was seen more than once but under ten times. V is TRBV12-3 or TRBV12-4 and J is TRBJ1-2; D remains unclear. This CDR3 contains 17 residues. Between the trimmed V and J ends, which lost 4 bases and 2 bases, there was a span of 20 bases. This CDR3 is CASSSHRYGARNYGYTF. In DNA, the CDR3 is TGTGCCAGCAGTTCCCACCGATATGGAGCGAGAAACTATGGCTACACCTTC.

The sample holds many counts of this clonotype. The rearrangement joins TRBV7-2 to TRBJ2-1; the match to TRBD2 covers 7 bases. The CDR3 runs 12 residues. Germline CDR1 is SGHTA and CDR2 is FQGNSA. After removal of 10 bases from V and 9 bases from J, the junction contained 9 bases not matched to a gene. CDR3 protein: CATTWASGEQFF. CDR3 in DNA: TGTGCCACCACGTGGGCTAGCGGTGAGCAGTTCTTC.

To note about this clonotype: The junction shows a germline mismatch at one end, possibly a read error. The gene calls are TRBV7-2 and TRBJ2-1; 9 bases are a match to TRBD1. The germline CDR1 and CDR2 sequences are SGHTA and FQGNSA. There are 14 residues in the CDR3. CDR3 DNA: TGTGCCAGCAGCTTAGTTACAGGGGGCCATGAGCAGCTCTTC. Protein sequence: CASSLVTGGHEQLF.

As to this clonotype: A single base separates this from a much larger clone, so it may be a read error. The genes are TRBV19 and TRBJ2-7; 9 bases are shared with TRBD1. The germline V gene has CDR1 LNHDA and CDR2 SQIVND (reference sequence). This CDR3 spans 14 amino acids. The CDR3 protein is CASSAGTGFIERYF. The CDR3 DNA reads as TGTGCCAGTAGTGCTGGGACAGGGTTCATCGAGCGGTACTTC.

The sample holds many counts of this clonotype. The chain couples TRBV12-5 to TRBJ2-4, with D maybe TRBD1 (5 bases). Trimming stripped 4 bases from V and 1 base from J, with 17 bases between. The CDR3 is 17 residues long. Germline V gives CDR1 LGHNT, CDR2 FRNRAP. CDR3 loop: CASGSDQGSIAKNIQYF. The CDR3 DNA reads TGTGCTAGTGGTTCAGACCAGGGCTCCATCGCCAAAAACATTCAGTACTTC.

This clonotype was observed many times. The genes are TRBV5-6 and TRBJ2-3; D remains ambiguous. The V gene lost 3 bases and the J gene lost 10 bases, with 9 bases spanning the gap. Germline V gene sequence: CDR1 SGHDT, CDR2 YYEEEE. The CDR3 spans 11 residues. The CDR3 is CASSSSSAQYF. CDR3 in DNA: TGTGCCAGCAGCTCTTCCTCCGCGCAGTATTTT.

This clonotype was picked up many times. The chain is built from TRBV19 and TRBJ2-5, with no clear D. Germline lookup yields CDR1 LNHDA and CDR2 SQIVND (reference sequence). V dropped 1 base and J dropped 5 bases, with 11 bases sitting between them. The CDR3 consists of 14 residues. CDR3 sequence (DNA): TGTGCCAGTAGTATAGCTGCTAGTGCGGAGACCCAGTACTTC. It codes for CASSIAASAETQYF.